One sample yielded the 32 T cell receptor beta chains listed below, sequenced in a study of blood T cell repertoires in COVID-19. Sequencing used immunoSEQ multiplex PCR; TCRdb keeps in-frame clones, though not all of them. The sample shows 150,000 to 200,000 clones, 60% to 80% of them seen only once. Sequencing was performed on peripheral blood. Every receptor here comes from a man in his 70s with acute or convalescent COVID-19.

This clone occurred a few times. This chain links TRBV6-5 with TRBJ2-3, with D tentatively TRBD2 (6 bases). V lost 5 bases to trimming and J lost 4 bases, with 16 bases between them. The germline gives CDR1 MNHEY, CDR2 SVGAGI. This CDR3 has 15 residues. The CDR3 here is CASSIGRGGSDTQYF. CDR3 coding DNA: TGTGCCAGCAGTATTGGGCGGGGAGGCTCAGATACGCAGTATTTT.

V is TRBV18 and J is TRBJ1-2, with TRBD1 as a possible D gene (5 bases). Per germline, CDR1 KGHSH and CDR2 LQKENI. The CDR3 is 12 residues long. V was pared by 8 bases and J by 3 bases, with 10 bases between. As DNA, the CDR3 is TGTGCCAGCGCCCGGGGGGACTATGGCTACACCTTC. Its protein is CASARGDYGYTF.

The V call is TRBV5-1, the J call TRBJ2-2; 10 bases map to TRBD2. V gave up 0 bases and J gave up 9 bases; unmatched junction bases: 8. CDR3 length equals 16 residues. Germline V lookup: CDR1 SGHRS, CDR2 YFSETQ. For the CDR3, the DNA is TGCGCCAGCAGCTTGGTCCCTAGCGGGGGTATAAGGGAGCTGTTTTTT. Its protein product is CASSLVPSGGIRELFF.

This chain links TRBV9 with TRBJ1-1; TRBD1 is a possible D gene (5 bases). The germline V gene encodes CDR1 SGDLS and CDR2 YYNGEE. V shed 0 bases and J shed 1 base, with 10 bases lying between them. The CDR3 contains 15 residues. The CDR3 DNA follows: TGTGCCAGCAGCGTAGCTCCAGGGCGGAACACTGAAGCTTTCTTT. Its translation: CASSVAPGRNTEAFF.

The V call is TRBV19, the J call TRBJ1-1; D call uncertain. CDR1 is LNHDA and CDR2 is SQIVND in the germline V gene (reference sequence). V was cut by 9 bases and J by 1 base, with 12 bases left in between. This CDR3 spans 13 amino acids. CDR3 sequence reads: CASTVRENTEAFF. The CDR3 DNA reads TGTGCCAGCACTGTCCGGGAGAACACTGAAGCTTTCTTT.

V gene TRBV9 combines with J gene TRBJ2-7; D is possibly TRBD2 (7 bases). Trimming took 0 bases from V and 0 from J, leaving 19 bases between them. The CDR3 loop spans 18 amino acids. In germline, CDR1 is SGDLS, CDR2 YYNGEE. As DNA, the CDR3 is TGTGCCAGCAGCGTAGCTACTGGGGGCGGGGGCCACTCCTACGAGCAGTACTTC. Translation: CASSVATGGGGHSYEQYF.

This chain uses TRBV2 with TRBJ2-7; 9 nucleotides align to TRBD2. The CDR3 contains 14 residues. With 0 bases clipped from V and 6 bases from J, the junction kept 3 bases outside the gene matches. Germline V gene data show CDR1 as SNHLY and CDR2 as FYNNEI. CDR3 sequence (DNA): TGTGCCAGCAGTGAAGCCGGGACTAGCTTCGAGCAGTACTTC. This codes for CASSEAGTSFEQYF.

This sequence joins TRBV7-9 and TRBJ1-1, with 7 bases matching TRBD1. Germline values: CDR1 SEHNR, CDR2 FQNEAQ (reference sequence). The V gene end was trimmed by 6 bases and the J gene end by 6 bases; junction bases not matched to a gene: 4. CDR3 length: 12 residues. The DNA for the CDR3 is TGTGCCAGCAGGTACCAGGGGGCTGAAGCTTTCTTT. Amino acids: CASRYQGAEAFF.

This clone was observed a handful of times. This chain uses TRBV28 with TRBJ1-1; maybe TRBD1 (6 bases). CDR1 is MDHEN, CDR2 SYDVKM, per germline. The CDR3 totals 15 residues. V lost 2 bases and J lost 6, with 16 bases in between. For the CDR3, the DNA is TGTGCCAGCAGTTTAATACAGGGCGGGGGGTCTGAAGCTTTCTTT. Protein product: CASSLIQGGGSEAFF.

The chain joins TRBV6-5 to TRBJ1-1, with D possibly TRBD1 on 5 matching bases. This CDR3 is built from 13 residues. V lost 7 bases to trimming and J lost 4 bases, with 13 bases between them. The germline gives CDR1 MNHEY, CDR2 SVGAGI. CDR3 residues: CASTYGGTTEAFF. In DNA, the CDR3 is TGTGCCAGCACCTACGGGGGGACCACTGAAGCTTTCTTT.

The J gene is TRBJ1-2, the V gene TRBV3-1 (or the pseudogene TRBV3-2); TRBD1 might be the D (5 bases). V shed 1 base and J shed 0 bases, with 9 bases lying between them. The CDR3 runs to 15 residues. The germline V gene encodes CDR1 LGHDT and CDR2 YNNKEL (reference sequence). The CDR3 DNA sequence: TGTGCCAGCAGCCAAGGGGGGGTTACTAACTATGGCTACACCTTC. Translating it yields CASSQGGVTNYGYTF.

The genes are TRBV4-1 and TRBJ2-7, with D unresolved. Germline CDR1 is MGHRA and CDR2 is YSYEKL. Trimming took off 0 bases at V and 4 bases at J, with 7 bases between the two ends. The CDR3 has 13 residues. Here the CDR3 DNA reads TGCGCCAGCAGCCAAGAGTCGGTATACGAGCAGTACTTC. It is translated as CASSQESVYEQYF.

This clone appeared a few times. V and J are TRBV21-1 and TRBJ1-5; the DNA was not compared with TRBD1, the D call given in the table. TRBV21-1 is termed a pseudogene. The CDR3 extends over 15 amino acids. Written as DNA, the CDR3 is TGTGCCAGCAGCCCCCAACAGGTCAGCAATCAGCCCCAGCATTTT. It encodes CASSPQQVSNQPQHF.

The genes are TRBV19 and TRBJ1-2; 9 nucleotides line up with TRBD1. CDR1 LNHDA and CDR2 SQIVND come from the germline V gene (reference sequence). CDR3 length equals 18 residues. The junction had 12 bases not matched to a gene; V was cut back by 4 bases and J by 0 bases. The CDR3 DNA sequence: TGTGCCAGTAGTACTCATCCCGGGACAGGGAGCTCTAACTATGGCTACACCTTC. Protein sequence: CASSTHPGTGSSNYGYTF.

This chain links TRBV6-5 with TRBJ1-3, with 7 bases identical to TRBD1. The CDR3 length is 15 residues. The V segment lost 5 bases and the J segment 4 bases; nucleotides outside the gene matches: 8. Germline values: CDR1 MNHEY, CDR2 SVGAGI. The CDR3 DNA reads TGTGCCAGCAGTAGAACCGGGACAGTCGGAAACACCATATATTTT. Translating gives CASSRTGTVGNTIYF.

The V and J genes are TRBV4-3 and TRBJ2-1; D possibly corresponds to TRBD1 (5 bases). CDR1 and CDR2 from the germline V gene are LGHNA and YSLEER. The CDR3 contains 15 residues. V was clipped by 2 bases and J by 5 bases, with 13 bases between them. CDR3 nucleotides: TGCGCCAGCAGCCAAACAAGGGCAGGGAACAATGAGCAGTTCTTC. Encoded protein: CASSQTRAGNNEQFF.

The J gene is TRBJ2-2, the V gene TRBV5-4; D is unclear. With 0 bases removed from V and 0 bases from J, the gap between germline ends came to 9 bases. The CDR3 runs 16 residues. CDR1 is SGHNT, CDR2 YYREEE, per germline (reference sequence). CDR3 DNA sequence: TGTGCCAGCAGCTTGGTGCGAGACTCGAACACCGGGGAGCTGTTTTTT. This encodes CASSLVRDSNTGELFF.

The chain links TRBV19 to TRBJ1-3, with a weak D call TRBD1 (6 bases). CDR1 LNHDA and CDR2 SQIVND come from the germline V gene (reference sequence). CDR3 length: 15 amino acids. Deletions cut 7 bases from V and 5 bases from J, with 18 bases between. CDR3 region: CASTPGQGFRNTIYF. In DNA form, the CDR3 reads TGTGCCAGTACCCCGGGGCAGGGGTTTAGAAACACCATATATTTT.

The rearrangement joins TRBV24-1 to TRBJ2-1, with 15 bases matching TRBD2. V lost 2 bases and J lost 7; bases outside the gene matches: 11. This CDR3 comprises 19 residues. Germline CDR1 and CDR2: KGHDR and SFDVKD. CDR3 nucleotides: TGTGCCACCAGTGATTCCCGAAGGACTAGCGGGAGGGCCGGTAATGAGCAGTTCTTC. Translating it yields CATSDSRRTSGRAGNEQFF.

V and J are TRBV6-5 and TRBJ1-5, with 9 bases aligning to TRBD1. Germline V CDR1 and CDR2: MNHEY, SVGAGI. The J segment lost 7 bases and the V segment lost 6 bases, leaving 4 bases of the junction unmatched. The CDR3 is made up of 13 amino acids. The CDR3 loop reads CASRDTGGQPQHF. The DNA of the CDR3 is TGTGCCAGCAGGGACACAGGGGGCCAGCCCCAGCATTTT.

The rearrangement joins TRBV20-1 to TRBJ1-2; D gene unclear. Trimming shortened V by 3 bases and J by 2 bases, and 10 bases separated the two germline ends. This CDR3 region has 13 residues. The V gene's germline CDR1 is DFQATT and CDR2 SNEGSKA (reference sequence). Here the CDR3 DNA reads TGCAGTGCTAGTGCCGAGTCGAACTATGGCTACACCTTC. Translating it yields CSASAESNYGYTF.

This chain connects TRBV6-6 to TRBJ1-5; maybe TRBD1 (5 bases). Looked up from germline, CDR1 is MNHNY and CDR2 is SVGAGI (reference sequence). V was shortened by 5 bases and J by 0 bases, with 8 bases between the two germline ends. CDR3 length: 14 amino acids. The CDR3: CASSKGDSNQPQHF. CDR3 DNA: TGTGCCAGCAGTAAAGGGGATAGCAATCAGCCCCAGCATTTT.

The count of this clone is one. In DNA form, the CDR3 reads TGTGCCAGCAGCCACAGTGATGGCACGCAGTATTTT. Translation: CASSHSDGTQYF. The J gene is TRBJ2-3, the V gene TRBV7-8; no reliable D call. The CDR3 covers 12 residues. From germline, CDR1 is SGHVS and CDR2 FQNEAQ. V dropped 5 bases and J dropped 9 bases, with 12 bases sitting between them.

The chain has TRBV5-1 and TRBJ2-1; 7 bases align to TRBD1. V dropped 4 bases and J dropped 1; count of bases not matched to a gene: 5. Germline V gene lookup returns CDR1 SGHRS and CDR2 YFSETQ. The CDR3 runs to 15 residues. CDR3 protein: CASSGTDSSYNEQFF. In nucleotides, the CDR3 is TGCGCCAGCAGCGGGACAGATTCATCCTACAATGAGCAGTTCTTC.

V usage is TRBV6-5 and J usage is TRBJ1-2; unclear D gene. CDR1 is MNHEY, CDR2 SVGAGI, per germline. Trimming cost V 8 bases and J 4 bases, with 8 bases left between them. The CDR3 spans 11 residues. CDR3 sequence reads: CASGGPYGYTF. In nucleotides, the CDR3 is TGTGCCAGCGGCGGGCCCTATGGCTACACCTTC.

J is TRBJ2-2 and V is TRBV18; 7 bases map to TRBD1. The V gene's germline CDR1 is KGHSH and CDR2 LQKENI. The CDR3 sequence is 15 residues long. V shed 5 bases, J shed 4 bases, and the junction held 7 bases outside the gene matches. In nucleotides, the CDR3 is TGTGCCAGCTCAGTAGACAGGGCGAGCACCGGGGAGCTGTTTTTT. It specifies CASSVDRASTGELFF.

This rearrangement joins TRBV5-1 to TRBJ1-1; TRBD1 matches at 9 bases. CDR1 and CDR2 (germline): SGHRS, YFSETQ. The CDR3 contains 13 residues. The trim removed 8 bases at V and 5 bases at J, leaving 7 bases unmatched. The CDR3 nucleotides read TGCGCCAGTTTACAGGGGGCGCGAACTGAAGCTTTCTTT. Encoded protein: CASLQGARTEAFF.

This clone was seen only once. This chain links TRBV5-1 with TRBJ2-6; 9 bases agree with TRBD1. The CDR3 has 18 amino acids. V was pared by 4 bases and J by 0 bases, with 8 bases of the junction left unmatched. The germline gives CDR1 SGHRS, CDR2 YFSETQ. The chain's CDR3 is CASSEWTGVVSGANVLTF. The DNA for the CDR3 is TGCGCCAGCAGCGAATGGACAGGGGTAGTCTCTGGGGCCAACGTCCTGACTTTC.

The V and J genes are TRBV30 and TRBJ1-1, with D unclear. In germline, CDR1 is GTSNPN, CDR2 SVGIG (reference sequence). V gave up 2 bases and J gave up 2 bases, with 12 bases separating them. The CDR3 covers 14 residues. CDR3 in amino acids: CAWSSSQSNTEAFF. The CDR3 region has the DNA TGTGCCTGGAGTAGTTCACAGTCAAACACTGAAGCTTTCTTT.

The chain links TRBV7-9 to TRBJ2-5; D is perhaps TRBD2 (6 bases). CDR3 length equals 14 residues. CDR1 is SEHNR and CDR2 is FQNEAQ in the germline V gene (reference sequence). V dropped 6 bases and J dropped 4 bases, with 15 bases sitting between them. The DNA for the CDR3 is TGTGCCAGCAGTCGGTCGGGGGATGGAGAGACCCAGTACTTC. This codes for CASSRSGDGETQYF. The full variable domain, in which reference TRBV7-9 and TRBJ2-5 provide the parts outside the CDR3, is DTGVSQNPRHKITKRGQNVTFRCDPISEHNRLYWYRQTLGQGPEFLTYFQNEAQLEKSRLLSDRFSAERPKGSFSTLEIQRTEQGDSAMYLCASSRSGDGETQYFGPGTRLLVL.

The DNA for the CDR3 is TGTGCCATGCCGGGACTAGCGGGGGACCCGAACACCGGGGAGCTGTTTTTT. This codes for CAMPGLAGDPNTGELFF. This sequence joins TRBV21-1 and TRBJ2-2; the DNA was not used to check the table's D call, TRBD2. TRBV21-1 is a known pseudogene. CDR3 length: 17 amino acids.

This CDR3 is CASSMAGARETQYF. DNA for the CDR3: TGTGCCAGTAGTATGGCAGGGGCTCGGGAGACCCAGTACTTC. The rearrangement joins TRBV19 to TRBJ2-5; tentative D call: TRBD1 (6 bases). V lost 3 bases and J 5 bases, leaving 13 bases between the germline ends. In germline, CDR1 is LNHDA, CDR2 SQIVND (reference sequence). The length of the CDR3 is 14 residues.